This TCR beta chain came from a study of T cell repertoires in cytomegalovirus infection. At the level of the study: The study used recently identified HLA-C-restricted and well-studied HLA-B-restricted CMV epitopes. Findings of the study overall: HLA-C-restricted, CMV-specific TCR beta clonotypes were dominant ex vivo. Summed public TCR beta family frequency identified CMV carriers bearing the relevant HLA.

The V end was cut by 0 bases, the J end by 9 bases, with 9 bases between. The germline CDR1 and CDR2 sequences are MNHNS and SASEGT. This CDR3 spans 13 amino acids. This clonotype was recorded a few times. Antigen unknown. TCRdb reprocessed the reads with MiXCR, giving one entry per CDR3 protein. Altogether about 570,000 distinct CDR3 sequences are present, around two fifths being singletons, with the ten largest covering more than 40%. This receptor was taken from a human donor in good health (CMV status not recorded). Some clones in this sample may be carry-over from other donors' samples. The sequencing here drew on cultured PBMCs, taken from culture after CMV antigen stimulation. The chain carries TRBV6-1 and TRBJ1-5; D is unresolved. The CDR3: CASSEAGRWPQHF. The CDR3 nucleotides read TGTGCCAGCAGTGAAGCTGGGAGGTGGCCCCAGCATTTT.